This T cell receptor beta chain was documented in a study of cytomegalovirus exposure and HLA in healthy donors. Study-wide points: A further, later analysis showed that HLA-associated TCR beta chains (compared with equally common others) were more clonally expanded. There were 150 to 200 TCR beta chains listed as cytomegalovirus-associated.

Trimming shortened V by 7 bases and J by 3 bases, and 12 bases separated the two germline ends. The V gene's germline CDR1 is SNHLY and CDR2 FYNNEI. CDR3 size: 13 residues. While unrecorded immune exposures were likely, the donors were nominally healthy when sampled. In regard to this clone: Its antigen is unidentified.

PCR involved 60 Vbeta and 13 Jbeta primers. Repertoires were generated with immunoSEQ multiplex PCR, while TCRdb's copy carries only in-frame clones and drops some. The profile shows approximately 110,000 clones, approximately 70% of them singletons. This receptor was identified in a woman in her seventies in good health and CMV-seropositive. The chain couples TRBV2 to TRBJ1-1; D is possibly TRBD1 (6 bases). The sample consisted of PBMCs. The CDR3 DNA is TGTGCCAGCACACAACAGGGTTACACTGAAGCTTTCTTT. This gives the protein CASTQQGYTEAFF. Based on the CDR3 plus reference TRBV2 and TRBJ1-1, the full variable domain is EPEVTQTPSHQVTQMGQEVILRCVPISNHLYFYWYRQILGQKVEFLVSFYNNEISEKSEIFDDQFSVERPDGSNFTLKIRSTKLEDSAMYFCASTQQGYTEAFFGQGTRLTVV.